One sample yielded the 9 T cell receptor beta chains listed below, sequenced in a study of identical twins. TCRdb ran MiXCR on the 5' RACE reads and lists one entry per CDR3 protein. The repertoire holds 550,000 to 700,000 distinct CDR3 sequences, with more than 9% as singletons. These records were also assigned to another study, of yellow fever vaccine responses in identical twins.

The sequencing sample was made of PBMCs. The source is a woman aged 18-35 years in good health.

For the CDR3, the DNA is TGCGCCAGCAGGTATCAGGGGAAAGATACGCAGTATTTT. This sequence encodes CASRYQGKDTQYF. The rearrangement uses TRBV4-1 and TRBJ2-3; D is possibly TRBD1 (6 bases). The CDR3 is made up of 13 amino acids. The V and J ends lost 6 bases and 5 bases respectively, with 12 bases between them. Germline V lookup: CDR1 MGHRA, CDR2 YSYEKL.

This clonotype has at least ten counts. This chain joins TRBV29-1 and TRBJ2-3; 7 positions agree with TRBD1. Germline V CDR1 and CDR2: SQVTM, ANQGSEA. V shed 7 bases and J 4 bases; nucleotides not matched to a gene: 8. The CDR3 spans 13 residues. This CDR3 is CSGKTGLADTQYF. CDR3 bases: TGCAGCGGGAAGACAGGGCTCGCAGATACGCAGTATTTT.

This clonotype was seen a handful of times. V is TRBV12-3 or TRBV12-4 and J is TRBJ1-6; D is unclear. This CDR3 is 14 amino acids long. V lost 6 bases to trimming and J lost 9 bases, with 15 bases between them. Here the CDR3 DNA reads TGTGCCAGCAGCACAACAAGTTCCCTTTCACCCCTCCACTTT. It codes for CASSTTSSLSPLHF.

This clonotype showed up just a few times. The CDR3 DNA follows: TGTGCCAGCAGTCCGAGACACACCGGGACATCGCCCAATTCACCCCTCCACTTT. Translated, it gives CASSPRHTGTSPNSPLHF. This rearrangement joins TRBV6-1 to TRBJ1-6; a weak D match, TRBD1 (6 bases). The V end lost 5 bases, the J end lost 7 bases, and 24 bases lay between the germline ends. CDR3 size: 18 residues. Germline lookup yields CDR1 MNHNS and CDR2 SASEGT.

The chain uses TRBV18 and TRBJ2-1; 7 nucleotides line up with TRBD2. The germline V gene encodes CDR1 KGHSH and CDR2 LQKENI. V lost 6 bases, J lost 5 bases, and 4 bases stayed unmatched. The CDR3 covers 13 residues. In DNA, the CDR3 is TGTGCCAGCTCTGGGGGGGTCGACAATGAGCAGTTCTTC. Its protein product is CASSGGVDNEQFF.

This clonotype was picked up a small number of times. This chain joins TRBV5-6 and TRBJ2-7; D not certain. V was clipped by 3 bases and J by 0 bases, with 10 bases between them. In germline, CDR1 is SGHDT, CDR2 YYEEEE. This CDR3 spans 14 amino acids. The CDR3 protein is CASSSRASSYEQYF. CDR3 nucleotides: TGTGCCAGCAGCTCTAGGGCAAGCTCCTACGAGCAGTACTTC.

This clonotype came up a few times. The chain links TRBV5-5 to TRBJ2-1; 11 nucleotides line up with TRBD1. V lost 3 bases to trimming and J lost 3 bases; unmatched junction nucleotides: 2. The germline CDR1 and CDR2 sequences are SGHKS and YYEKEE (reference sequence). This CDR3 spans 15 amino acids. CDR3 in DNA: TGTGCCAGCAGCTCGGACAGGGGGCACTACAATGAGCAGTTCTTC. This codes for CASSSDRGHYNEQFF.

This clonotype turned up a few times. V gene TRBV27 combines with J gene TRBJ2-7; 7 bases fit TRBD2. This CDR3 has 16 amino acids. J was trimmed by 4 bases and V by 4 bases; bases with no gene match: 13. Germline values: CDR1 MNHEY, CDR2 SMNVEV (reference sequence). In nucleotides, the CDR3 is TGTGCCAGCAGTTCGGGTTGGGGGGGGGGTATATACGAGCAGTACTTC. This gives the protein CASSSGWGGGIYEQYF.

This clonotype was picked up many times. The rearrangement uses TRBV4-2 and TRBJ1-1, with 7 bases aligning to TRBD1. V gave up 4 bases and J gave up 10 bases; unmatched junction bases: 9. The CDR3 runs to 13 residues. Germline loops: CDR1 LGHNA, CDR2 YNFKEQ. The CDR3, as DNA: TGTGCCAGCAGCCTACTCCGACAGGGTGGAGCTTTCTTT. This codes for CASSLLRQGGAFF.